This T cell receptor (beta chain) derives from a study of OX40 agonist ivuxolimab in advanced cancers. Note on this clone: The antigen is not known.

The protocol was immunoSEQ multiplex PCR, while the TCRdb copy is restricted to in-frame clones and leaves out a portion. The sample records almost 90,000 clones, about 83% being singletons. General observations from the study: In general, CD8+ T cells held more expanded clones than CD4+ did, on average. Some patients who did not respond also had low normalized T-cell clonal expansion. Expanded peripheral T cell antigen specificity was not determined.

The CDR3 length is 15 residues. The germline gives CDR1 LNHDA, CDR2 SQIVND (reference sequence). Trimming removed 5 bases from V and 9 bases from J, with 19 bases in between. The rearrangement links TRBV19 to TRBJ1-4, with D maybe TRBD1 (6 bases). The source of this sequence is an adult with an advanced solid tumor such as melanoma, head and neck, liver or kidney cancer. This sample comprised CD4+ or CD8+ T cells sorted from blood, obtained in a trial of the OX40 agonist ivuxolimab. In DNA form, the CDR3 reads TGTGCCAGTAGTGAGGGTTCAACAGGGATGCAAAAACTGTTTTTT. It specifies CASSEGSTGMQKLFF.